This passage covers 10 T cell receptor beta chains from one sample sequenced in a study of T cell responses to AZD1222 COVID-19 vaccine. The repertoire was sequenced with immunoSEQ multiplex PCR; TCRdb's copy has only in-frame clones and lacks some. The sample has 65,000 to 80,000 clones, about 90% seen once. The source material was peripheral blood, sampled on day 0 of MenACWY control vaccination. These receptors originate from an adult in good health.

J is TRBJ2-7 and V is TRBV10-2; 9 nucleotides align to TRBD2. V lost 0 bases, J lost 5 bases, and 8 bases stayed unmatched. This CDR3 is built from 16 residues. Germline CDR1 WSHSY, CDR2 SAAADI. Written as DNA, the CDR3 is TGCGCCAGCAGTGAGTCAAGTGGGACTAGCCACCACGAGCAGTACTTC. This encodes CASSESSGTSHHEQYF.

The chain links TRBV5-1 to TRBJ2-3; 10 bases align to TRBD1. CDR3 length equals 18 residues. Trimming removed 3 bases from V and 0 bases from J; junction bases left unmatched: 10. Germline-derived CDR1 and CDR2 are SGHRS and YFSETQ. In DNA, the CDR3 is TGCGCCAGCAGCTGGAACCCCCCGGGACAGGGGAGCACAGATACGCAGTATTTT. It codes for CASSWNPPGQGSTDTQYF.

The sample holds a few counts of this clone. The chain carries TRBV18 and TRBJ2-1; D might be TRBD1 or TRBD2, each matching 6 bases. Germline values: CDR1 KGHSH, CDR2 LQKENI. This CDR3 comprises 16 residues. The ends were cut back, 1 base at V and 3 bases at J, with 13 bases in the middle. The CDR3 DNA is TGTGCCAGCTCACCACGGGGAAGGGGGGACTACAATGAGCAGTTCTTC. It specifies CASSPRGRGDYNEQFF.

The genes are TRBV7-9 and TRBJ1-5; the D gene is possibly TRBD1 (5 bases). The germline CDR1 and CDR2 sequences are SEHNR and FQNEAQ (reference sequence). This CDR3 has 15 amino acids. V was clipped by 1 base and J by 0 bases, with 7 bases between them. The CDR3 DNA follows: TGTGCCAGCAGCTTAGAGGGGTATAGCAATCAGCCCCAGCATTTT. Encoded protein: CASSLEGYSNQPQHF.

The V gene is TRBV27, the J gene TRBJ2-1; TRBD2 aligns across 13 bases. The V gene end was trimmed by 8 bases and the J gene end by 9 bases; junction bases not matched to a gene: 7. CDR1 is MNHEY, CDR2 SMNVEV, per germline (reference sequence). The CDR3 runs to 14 residues. As DNA, the CDR3 is TGTGCCAGCTCAACTAGCGGGAGGGCCTCTGAGCAGTTCTTC. Its translation: CASSTSGRASEQFF.

J is TRBJ2-2 and V is TRBV27; D gene uncertain. V dropped 6 bases and J dropped 6 bases, with 14 bases sitting between them. From germline, CDR1 is MNHEY and CDR2 SMNVEV (reference sequence). The CDR3 is 14 amino acids. The CDR3 DNA is TGTGCCAGCAGAACGCCTCTAGGTCCCGGGGAGCTGTTTTTT. This codes for CASRTPLGPGELFF.

V is TRBV2 and J is TRBJ2-1; possible D gene TRBD2, 6 bases. V shed 8 bases and J shed 4 bases, with 9 bases lying between them. Germline loops: CDR1 SNHLY, CDR2 FYNNEI. The CDR3 totals 12 residues. CDR3 DNA: TGTGCCAGCGGGACTCTATACAATGAGCAGTTCTTC. This gives the protein CASGTLYNEQFF.

The chain couples TRBV9 to TRBJ1-2; no reliable D call. CDR1 and CDR2 (germline): SGDLS, YYNGEE. This CDR3 is built from 14 residues. With 0 bases removed from V and 1 base from J, the gap between germline ends came to 7 bases. The CDR3: CASSVGGLNYGYTF. The CDR3 region has the DNA TGTGCCAGCAGCGTAGGAGGTCTTAACTATGGCTACACCTTC.

J is TRBJ2-5 and V is TRBV21-1; the DNA was not used to check the table's D call, TRBD1. TRBV21-1 constitutes a pseudogene. The CDR3 has 19 residues. The CDR3: CASSDKTPGRGHPEETQYF. CDR3 nucleotides: TGTGCCAGCAGCGATAAGACCCCGGGCAGGGGGCATCCGGAAGAGACCCAGTACTTC.

The chain employs TRBV10-1 and TRBJ2-2, with 8 bases aligning to TRBD1. CDR3 length equals 12 residues. CDR1 is WNHNN, CDR2 SYGVQD, per germline (reference sequence). V gave up 10 bases and J gave up 8 bases; unmatched junction bases: 6. This CDR3 reads CATSQGAGELFF. DNA for the CDR3: TGCGCCACCTCCCAGGGGGCTGGGGAGCTGTTTTTT.